This T cell receptor (beta chain) originates from a study of control samples from healthy donors and cancer patients. Generated by immunoSEQ multiplex PCR, the TCRdb table keeps only in-frame clones and is missing some. The top ten clones hold about 1.6% of a sample with 200,000 to 250,000 clones, roughly 94% of them seen once. Trimming took 1 base from V and 4 from J; bases not matched to a gene: 6. Germline lookup yields CDR1 LNHNV and CDR2 YYDKDF (reference sequence). The length of the CDR3 is 15 residues. This chain links TRBV15 with TRBJ2-7; 8 bases map to TRBD1. This TCR was sampled from a man aged 45-65 years in good health. Sequencing was performed on blood. CDR3 DNA: TGTGCCACCAGCAGAGCCGGGGGACAGGCTTACGAGCAGTACTTC. It encodes CATSRAGGQAYEQYF.